This TCR beta chain was recorded in a study of neurological immune-mediated disorders. Germline CDR1 SGHTA, CDR2 FQGNSA. Trimming cost V 5 bases and J 3 bases, with 18 bases left between them. This CDR3 is 16 amino acids long. The time point: technical triplicate 2. This clonotype was observed many times. Each CDR3 protein gets one entry after TCRdb re-called the 5' RACE reads with MiXCR. The table includes more than 30,000 distinct CDR3 sequences, about 14% detected once. Sequenced material: CD4+ T cells from blood. This sequence joins TRBV7-2 and TRBJ2-3; TRBD2 is a possible D gene (7 bases). The sequence came from a female donor with HTLV-1-associated myelopathy (HAM/TSP). In DNA, the CDR3 is TGTGCCAGCAGCCCCCCCCCGGGGGGCAGTACAGATACGCAGTATTTT. This codes for CASSPPPGGSTDTQYF. The full variable domain, with the rest looked up from reference TRBV7-2 and TRBJ2-3, is GAGVSQSPSNKVTEKGKDVELRCDPISGHTALYWYRQSLGQGLEFLIYFQGNSAPDKSGLPSDRFSAERTGGSVSTLTIQRTQQEDSAVYLCASSPPPGGSTDTQYFGPGTRLTVL.